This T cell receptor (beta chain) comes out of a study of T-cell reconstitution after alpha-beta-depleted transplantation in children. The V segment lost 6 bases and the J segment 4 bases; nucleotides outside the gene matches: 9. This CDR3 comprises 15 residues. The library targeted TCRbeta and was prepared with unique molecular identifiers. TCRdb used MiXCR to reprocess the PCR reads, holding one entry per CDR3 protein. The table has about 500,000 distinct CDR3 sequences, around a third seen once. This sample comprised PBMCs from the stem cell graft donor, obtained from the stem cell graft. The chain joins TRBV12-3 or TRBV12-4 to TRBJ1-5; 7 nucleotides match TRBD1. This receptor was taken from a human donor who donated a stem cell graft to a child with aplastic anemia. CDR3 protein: CASSKPGTVNQPQHF. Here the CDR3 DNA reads TGTGCCAGCAGCAAACCCGGGACAGTGAATCAGCCCCAGCATTTT.